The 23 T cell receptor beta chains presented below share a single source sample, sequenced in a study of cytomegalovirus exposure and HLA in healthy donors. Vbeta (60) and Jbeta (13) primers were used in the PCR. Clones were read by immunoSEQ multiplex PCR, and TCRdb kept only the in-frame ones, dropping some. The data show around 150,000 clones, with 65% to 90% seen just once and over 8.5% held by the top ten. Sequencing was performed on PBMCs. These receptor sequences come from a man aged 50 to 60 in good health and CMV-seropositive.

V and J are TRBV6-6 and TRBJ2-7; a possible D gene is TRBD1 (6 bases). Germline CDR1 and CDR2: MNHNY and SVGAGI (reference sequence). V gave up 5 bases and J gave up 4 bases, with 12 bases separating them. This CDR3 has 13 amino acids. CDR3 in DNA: TGTGCCAGCAGTGACGAAACAGGGTACGAGCAGTACTTC. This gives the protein CASSDETGYEQYF.

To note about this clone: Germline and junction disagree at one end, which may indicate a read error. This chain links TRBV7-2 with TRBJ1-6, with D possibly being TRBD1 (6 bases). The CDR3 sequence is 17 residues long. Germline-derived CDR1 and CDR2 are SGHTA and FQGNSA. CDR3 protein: CASSFSGGASYNSPPHF. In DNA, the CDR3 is TGTGCCAGCAGCTTTTCTGGGGGCGCCTCCTATAATTCACCCCCCCACTTT.

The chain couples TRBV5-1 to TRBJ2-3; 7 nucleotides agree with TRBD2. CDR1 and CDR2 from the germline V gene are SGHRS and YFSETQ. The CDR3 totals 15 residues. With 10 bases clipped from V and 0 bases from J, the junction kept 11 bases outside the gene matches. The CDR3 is CAVSWGGESTDTQYF. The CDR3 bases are TGCGCCGTATCCTGGGGGGGAGAGAGCACAGATACGCAGTATTTT.

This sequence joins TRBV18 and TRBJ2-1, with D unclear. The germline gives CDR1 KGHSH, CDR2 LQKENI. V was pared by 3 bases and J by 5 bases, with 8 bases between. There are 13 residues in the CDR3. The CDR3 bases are TGTGCCAGCTCACCTCCGGGTAACAATGAGCAGTTCTTC. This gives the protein CASSPPGNNEQFF.

The CDR3 DNA sequence: TGTGCCACCGCCGACAGACCTGACTATGGCTACACCTTC. Its translation: CATADRPDYGYTF. The chain has TRBV6-5 and TRBJ1-2; a weak D match, TRBD1 (5 bases). This CDR3 has 13 amino acids. The V end was cut by 10 bases, the J end by 3 bases, with 15 bases between. Germline V gene lookup returns CDR1 MNHEY and CDR2 SVGAGI.

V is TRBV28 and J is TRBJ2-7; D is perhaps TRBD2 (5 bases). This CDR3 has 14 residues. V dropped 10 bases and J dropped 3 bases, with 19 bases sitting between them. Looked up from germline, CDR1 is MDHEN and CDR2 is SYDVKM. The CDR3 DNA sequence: TGTGCCACCGAAGCGGAACTAGAAATCTACGAGCAGTACTTC. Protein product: CATEAELEIYEQYF.

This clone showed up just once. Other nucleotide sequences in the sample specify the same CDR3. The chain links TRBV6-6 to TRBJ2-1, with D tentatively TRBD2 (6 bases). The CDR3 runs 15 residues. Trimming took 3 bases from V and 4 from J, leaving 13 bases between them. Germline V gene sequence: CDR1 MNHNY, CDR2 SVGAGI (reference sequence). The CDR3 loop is CASSYGDSLYNEQFF. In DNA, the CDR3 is TGTGCCAGCAGTTATGGGGACTCCCTTTACAATGAGCAGTTCTTC.

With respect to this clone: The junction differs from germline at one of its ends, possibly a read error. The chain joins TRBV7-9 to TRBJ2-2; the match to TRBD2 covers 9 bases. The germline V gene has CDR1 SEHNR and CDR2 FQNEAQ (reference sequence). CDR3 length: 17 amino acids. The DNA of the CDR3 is TGTTCCAGCAGCTATAGCCCACGCGGGGGGGAGACCGGGGAGCTGTTTTTT. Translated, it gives CSSSYSPRGGETGELFF.

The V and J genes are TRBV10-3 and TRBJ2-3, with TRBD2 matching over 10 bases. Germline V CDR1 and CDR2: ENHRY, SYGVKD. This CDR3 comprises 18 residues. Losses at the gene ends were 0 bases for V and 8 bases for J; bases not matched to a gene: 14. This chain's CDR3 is CAISESSPGLAGARTQYF. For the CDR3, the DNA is TGTGCCATCAGTGAGTCGTCACCGGGGCTAGCGGGGGCCCGTACGCAGTATTTT.

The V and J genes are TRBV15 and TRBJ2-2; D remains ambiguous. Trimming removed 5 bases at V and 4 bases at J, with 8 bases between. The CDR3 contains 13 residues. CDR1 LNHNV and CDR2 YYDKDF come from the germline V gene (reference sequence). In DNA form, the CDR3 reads TGTGCCACCAGCGCTAGAGGCACCGGGGAGCTGTTTTTT. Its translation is CATSARGTGELFF.

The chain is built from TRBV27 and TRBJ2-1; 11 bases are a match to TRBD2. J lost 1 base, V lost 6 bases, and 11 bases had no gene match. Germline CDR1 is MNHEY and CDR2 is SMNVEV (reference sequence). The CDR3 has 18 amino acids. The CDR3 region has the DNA TGTGCCAGCAGCTCTTTTTGGCTAGCGGGAGGATCCTACAATGAGCAGTTCTTC. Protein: CASSSFWLAGGSYNEQFF.

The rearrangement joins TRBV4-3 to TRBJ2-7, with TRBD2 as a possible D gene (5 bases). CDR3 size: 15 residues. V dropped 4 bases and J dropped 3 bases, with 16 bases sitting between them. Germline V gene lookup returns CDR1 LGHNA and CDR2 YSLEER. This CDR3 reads CASSPGEDGVYEQYF. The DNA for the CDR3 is TGCGCCAGCAGCCCCGGAGAAGACGGGGTCTACGAGCAGTACTTC.

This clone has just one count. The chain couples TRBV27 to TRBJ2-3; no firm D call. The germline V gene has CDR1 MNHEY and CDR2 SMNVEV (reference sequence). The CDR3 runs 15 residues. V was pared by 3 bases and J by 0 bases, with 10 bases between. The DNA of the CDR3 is TGTGCCAGCAGTTTGGAGAGGCCAAGCACAGATACGCAGTATTTT. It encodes CASSLERPSTDTQYF.

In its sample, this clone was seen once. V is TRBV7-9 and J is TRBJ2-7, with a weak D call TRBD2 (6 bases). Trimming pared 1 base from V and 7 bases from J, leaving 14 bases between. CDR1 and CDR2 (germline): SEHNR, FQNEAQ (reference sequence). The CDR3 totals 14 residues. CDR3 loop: CASSLVEGRGEQYF. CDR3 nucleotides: TGTGCCAGCAGCTTAGTTGAGGGGCGGGGAGAGCAGTACTTC.

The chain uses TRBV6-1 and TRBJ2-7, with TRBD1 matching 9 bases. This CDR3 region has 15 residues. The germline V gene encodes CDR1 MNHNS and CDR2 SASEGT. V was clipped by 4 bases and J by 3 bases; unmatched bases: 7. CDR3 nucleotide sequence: TGTGCCAGCAGTGGCTCCCTGACAGGGGGCTACGAGCAGTACTTC. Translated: CASSGSLTGGYEQYF.

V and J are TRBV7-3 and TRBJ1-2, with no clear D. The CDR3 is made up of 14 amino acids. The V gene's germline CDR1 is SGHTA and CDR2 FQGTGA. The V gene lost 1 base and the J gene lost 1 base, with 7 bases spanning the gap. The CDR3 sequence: CASSLSADNYGYTF. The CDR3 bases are TGTGCCAGCAGCTTAAGTGCGGATAACTATGGCTACACCTTC.

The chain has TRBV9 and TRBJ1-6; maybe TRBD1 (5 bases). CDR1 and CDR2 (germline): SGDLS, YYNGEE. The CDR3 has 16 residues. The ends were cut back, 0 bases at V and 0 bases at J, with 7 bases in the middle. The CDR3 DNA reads TGTGCCAGCAGCGTAGGACAGAGCTCCTATAATTCACCCCTCCACTTT. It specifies CASSVGQSSYNSPLHF.

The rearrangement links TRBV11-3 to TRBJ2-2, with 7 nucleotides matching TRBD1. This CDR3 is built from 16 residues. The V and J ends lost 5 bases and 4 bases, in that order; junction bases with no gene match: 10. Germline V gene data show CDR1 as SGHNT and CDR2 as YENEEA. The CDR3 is CASSASPGQSTGELFF. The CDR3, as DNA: TGTGCCAGCAGCGCAAGTCCGGGACAGTCCACCGGGGAGCTGTTTTTT. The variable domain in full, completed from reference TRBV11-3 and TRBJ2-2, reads EAGVVQSPRYKIIEKKQPVAFWCNPISGHNTLYWYLQNLGQGPELLIRYENEEAVDDSQLPKDRFSAERLKGVDSTLKIQPAELGDSAVYLCASSASPGQSTGELFFGEGSRLTVL.

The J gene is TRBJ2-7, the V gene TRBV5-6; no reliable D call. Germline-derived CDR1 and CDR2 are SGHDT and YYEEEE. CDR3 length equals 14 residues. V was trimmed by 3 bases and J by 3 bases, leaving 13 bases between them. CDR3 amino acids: CASSSAGILYEQYF. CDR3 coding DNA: TGTGCCAGCAGCTCGGCAGGCATCCTCTACGAGCAGTACTTC.

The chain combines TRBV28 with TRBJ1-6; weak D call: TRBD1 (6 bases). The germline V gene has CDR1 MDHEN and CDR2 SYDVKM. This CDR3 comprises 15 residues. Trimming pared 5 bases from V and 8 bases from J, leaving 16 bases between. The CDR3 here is CASSPPQGWDSPLHF. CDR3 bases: TGTGCCAGCAGTCCTCCCCAGGGGTGGGATTCACCCCTCCACTTT.

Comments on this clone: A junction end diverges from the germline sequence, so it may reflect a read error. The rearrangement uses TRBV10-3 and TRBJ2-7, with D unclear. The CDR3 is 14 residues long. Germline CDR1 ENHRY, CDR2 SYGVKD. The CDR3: CASSSDLISYEQYF. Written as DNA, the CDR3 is TGTGCCAGCAGTTCCGACTTAATCTCCTACGAGCAGTACTTC.

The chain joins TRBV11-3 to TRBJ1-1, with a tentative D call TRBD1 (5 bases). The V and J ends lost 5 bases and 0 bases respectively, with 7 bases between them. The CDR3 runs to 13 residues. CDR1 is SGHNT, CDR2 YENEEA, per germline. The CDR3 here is CASSEQVNTEAFF. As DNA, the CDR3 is TGTGCCAGCAGCGAACAGGTGAACACTGAAGCTTTCTTT.

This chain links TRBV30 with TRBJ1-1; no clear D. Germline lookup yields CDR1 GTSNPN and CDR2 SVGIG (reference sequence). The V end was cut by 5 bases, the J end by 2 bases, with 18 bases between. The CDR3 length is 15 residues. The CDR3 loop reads CAWSMGIRGNTEAFF. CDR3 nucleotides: TGTGCCTGGTCCATGGGGATCCGGGGTAACACTGAAGCTTTCTTT.